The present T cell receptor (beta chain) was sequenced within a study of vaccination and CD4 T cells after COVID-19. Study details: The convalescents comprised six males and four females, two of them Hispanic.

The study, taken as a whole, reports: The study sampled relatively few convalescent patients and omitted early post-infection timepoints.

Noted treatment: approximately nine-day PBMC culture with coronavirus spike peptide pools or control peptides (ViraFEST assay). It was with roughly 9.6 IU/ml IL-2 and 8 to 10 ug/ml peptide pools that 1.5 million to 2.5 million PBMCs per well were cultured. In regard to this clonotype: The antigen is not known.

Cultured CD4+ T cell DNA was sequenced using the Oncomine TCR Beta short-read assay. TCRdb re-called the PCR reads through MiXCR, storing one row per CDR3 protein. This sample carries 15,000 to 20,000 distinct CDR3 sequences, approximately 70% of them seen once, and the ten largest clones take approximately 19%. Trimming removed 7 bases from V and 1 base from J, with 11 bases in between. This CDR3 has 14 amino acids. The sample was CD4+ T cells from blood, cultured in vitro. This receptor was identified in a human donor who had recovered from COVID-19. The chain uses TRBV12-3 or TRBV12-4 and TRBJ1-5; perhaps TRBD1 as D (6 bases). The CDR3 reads CASTRRGSNQPQHF. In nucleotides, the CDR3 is TGTGCCAGCACCAGGAGGGGGAGCAATCAGCCCCAGCATTTT.